This TCR beta chain originates from a study of cytomegalovirus exposure and HLA in healthy donors (dated by TCRdb to 2016 to 2017). Looking at the study overall: According to an earlier analysis of 550 to 700 of the donors, 150 million to 200 million T cells yielded roughly 100 million unique TCR beta sequences and roughly 280 Gb of sequence data. An early release that covered fewer than 750 HLA-typed donors contained approximately 290 gigabases of sequencing data and tens of millions of unique TCR sequences. Of the approximately 370 genotyped donors, approximately 80% were placed in the genetic ancestry cluster associated with self-reported Caucasian donors. The study was designed to test whether signatures of past pathogen exposure could be identified by cataloging public T cell receptors. Using immunosequencing, the study profiled T cell repertoires from roughly 650 subjects and related those repertoires to cytomegalovirus serostatus. Besides the first cohort of approximately 710 subjects, a separate validation cohort made up of over 95 different subjects was used. To predict cytomegalovirus infection status, the study combined high-throughput TCR immunosequencing, statistical association of individual TCRs with disease status, and machine learning. A later analysis re-examined previously published TCR beta repertoires from 610 or so donors and added high-resolution HLA genotyping to investigate patterns of TCR occurrence. In the later analysis, no new phenotypic data were used to find candidate immune exposures; instead, reliance was placed on TCR beta sequences and their occurrence across donors. To decide whether each TCR beta V gene segment behaved as functional or pseudogenic, an earlier analysis of 587 of the donors relied on high-throughput TCR beta sequencing. Donor age, sex, ethnicity and CMV serostatus were compiled alongside the repertoire data. In a later genetic analysis, genome-wide SNP genotypes for 398 of the 666 donors were used, and that subset was treated as a discovery cohort. All discovery cohort repertoires had been generated on a single sequencing platform. HLA typing covered class I and class II loci at four-digit resolution. Typing coverage varied by locus: about 629-640 donors for A, B, C, DRB1 and DQB1; approximately 520 for DQA1; more than 600 for DPA1; fewer than 480 for DPB1. Roughly 5 DR-DQ haplotypes were handled as single units for association and clustering, since linkage in the cohort was strong. Among around 400 genotyped donors of the cohort, an average of 235,054 unique TCR beta nucleotide sequences were sequenced per donor, roughly a sixth of them non-productive.

This clone appeared a few times. Its antigen is not yet known. Within one base of it there is no much larger clone, and no base qualities were kept. Summary of the overall study and its limitations: Presence/absence analyses assumed roughly uniform sequencing depth across donors, an assumption that may not hold. V-gene and J-gene trimming of TCR beta chains was associated with a missense DCLRE1C variant in a later genetic analysis, and the association was replicated in an independent cohort. The study listed 150 to 200 TCR beta chains as associated with cytomegalovirus. In an earlier analysis of about 600 of the donors, most TCR beta V segments appeared in productive rearrangements about 87% or about 30% of the time, broadly matching IMGT annotations. It was suggested by the authors that the approach could potentially be generalized to other disease states and immunological phenotypes. Most TCR sequences were seen in very few donors, while some public TCRs were found in many individuals. CMV serostatus was the only immune exposure information available for the cohort. The classifier was reported to diagnose cytomegalovirus status with high specificity and sensitivity in both the original cohort and the validation cohort. In a later analysis, several top co-occurrence clusters were reported to appear linked to parvovirus B19, influenza, CMV and Epstein-Barr virus. Only TCR beta chains were sequenced in this cohort, and the absence of alpha or paired-chain data limited detectable features. A later analysis associated about 17,000 TCR beta sequences with specific HLA alleles at a false discovery rate of 0.05. When HLA alleles, especially DR and DQ, strongly co-occurred, TCR associations were difficult to assign to individual alleles. Because HLA typing was unavailable for some donors at each locus, only the typed subset was used in association tests. In a later genetic analysis, fewer N-insertions in productive TCRs were reported among donors in an Asian-associated ancestry cluster than the approximately 670-donor mean. Correlated functional status among segregating V segments might be attributable to linkage disequilibrium, but an unknown experimental factor could not be ruled out. According to a later analysis, TCR association rates differed among HLA loci, with DRB1 alleles showing the most associated TCRs and HLA-C alleles showing the fewest. In a later analysis, HLA-associated TCR beta chains showed more clonal expansion and lower generation probabilities than non-associated chains that were equally common. In a later analysis, most CMV-associated TCR beta chains were found to appear HLA-restricted, with HLA associations seemingly driven largely by CMV exposure. A further reported finding was that TCR beta sequences accurately predicted the HLA-A and HLA-B alleles for most subjects in the first cohort. The earlier analysis of fewer than 750 of the donors excluded roughly 17 rarely observed V segments, including chromosome 9 orphons, because counts were too low. A cluster of highly shared sequence variants was judged likely to be a technical artifact of the sequencing pipeline. In vitro tests confirmed that three of the cytomegalovirus-associated TCR beta chains recognize cytomegalovirus antigens.

The library was generated by the immunoSEQ multiplex PCR assay. For the multiplex PCR, a mixture combining 60 forward primers for TCR Vbeta segments and 13 reverse primers for TCR Jbeta segments was used. The CDR3 region of rearranged TCR beta genes was amplified from genomic DNA with a multiplex PCR assay. On the Illumina HiSeq System, the amplified TCR beta libraries were sequenced as 87-base-pair reads. The source study handled its data this way. In a later analysis, tens of millions of unique TCR beta chains were counted across the roughly 670 repertoires, and roughly 11 million of these chains were shared by at least two donors. Raw reads were error-corrected and collapsed into unique sequences with a nearest-neighbor algorithm that merged closely related sequences to remove PCR and sequencing errors. CDR3 sequences were aligned to IMGT reference sequences to assign V, D and J gene segments. For a sequence to be retained, a match of at least six nucleotides to both a V gene segment and a J gene segment was required. A rearrangement was called productive if the CDR3 had no stop codons and remained in frame with V and J, and every other rearrangement was called non-productive. CDR3 was defined according to IMGT convention as the region running from the second conserved V-encoded cysteine to the conserved J-encoded phenylalanine. In an earlier analysis of more than 550 of the donors, sequences lacking an unambiguous match to a single V gene segment were excluded. An earlier analysis of 500 to 600 of the donors classified V segments as functional when productive rearrangements were above 56.7% and as segregating when the standard deviation between donors was above 5%. To diagnose cytomegalovirus status from the catalog of TCR beta chain sequences, a statistical classification framework was built. V and J gene assignment, in a later analysis, came from comparing TCR nucleotide sequences with IMGT/GENE-DB human TR gene sequences. Using the TCRdist pipeline, a later analysis assigned CDR3 sequences along with most-parsimonious VDJ recombination scenarios. In a later analysis, every TCR beta chain was defined by the combination of its CDR3 amino acid sequence and its V-gene family, and reads without a unique V-gene family were dropped. In a later analysis, 450 to 600 highly shared, low-generation-probability nucleotide sequences were removed to address suspected cross-contamination and a sequencing artifact. For each public chain, a later analysis derived a clonal expansion index from normalized ranks of inferred template counts within each repertoire. In a later analysis, generation probabilities were computed using a VDJ recombination model fitted to out-of-frame rearrangements, and the results were checked against IGoR. A later analysis scored TCR-TCR, TCR-HLA and TCR-CMV co-occurrence with hypergeometric tests, applying a repertoire-size bias correction to TCR pairs. To estimate false discovery rates, a later analysis permuted the HLA or CMV assignments 20 times. In a later analysis, co-occurring TCRs were grouped using DBSCAN, and TCRdist sequence similarity was added for clustering within HLA-allele-positive subsets. Co-occurrence clustering excluded repertoires with fewer than 30,000 or more than 120,000 public chains, plus five with anomalous nucleotide sharing. Here the immuneACCESS table is served through TCRdb, limited to in-frame sequences with V and J called. Missing clones are a known gap in these copies; in checked studies unresolved V genes cover under half, and the rest lacks a known reason. The DNA was the basis for D and trimming; V, J and clone size are from that table. In all, the sample holds 130,000 or so clones, and around 75% of those were seen once. The ten largest clonotypes hold less than 3.5% of the sample.

The cohort consisted of 650 to 850 healthy bone marrow donors. At the time of sampling, every cohort member was nominally healthy, though immune exposures that went unrecorded were likely present. The donor tested CMV seropositive and was one of the 289 seropositive cohort members. Each donor provided a peripheral blood sample, and peripheral blood mononuclear cells were used for TCR beta sequencing. Genomic DNA extraction from the blood cell samples was performed with the Qiagen DNeasy Blood Extraction Kit. The TCR originated in a woman aged 40 to 50 in good health and CMV-seropositive. Sequenced: PBMCs.

The CDR3 region reads CASSLAGQGGGYTF. The nucleotide sequence is TGTGCCAGCAGCTTGGCGGGACAGGGTGGTGGCTACACCTTC. The V and J genes are TRBV5-6 and TRBJ1-2, and 9 junction bases match TRBD1. Here V drops 0 bases and J drops 7 bases, and the junction holds 4 bases not matched to any gene. Including cysteine and phenylalanine, the CDR3 has 14 amino acids. Only the CDR3 region is kept as DNA, spanning 42 bases read in frame from base 1. Looking up the germline V gene yields CDR1 SGHDT and CDR2 YYEEEE. Supplemented by the reference TRBV5-6 and TRBJ1-2 proteins around the CDR3, the complete variable domain is DAGVTQSPTHLIKTRGQQVTLRCSPKSGHDTVSWYQQALGQGPQFIFQYYEEEERQRGNFPDRFSGHQFPNYSSELNVNALLLGDSALYLCASSLAGQGGGYTFGSGTRLTVV.